This entry lists 17 T cell receptor beta chains sequenced from one sample in a study of cytomegalovirus exposure and HLA in healthy donors. 60 Vbeta and 13 Jbeta primers were used in PCR. Only in-frame clones appear in the TCRdb table, and some are missing; sequencing was by immunoSEQ multiplex PCR. The table has some 200,000 clones, roughly 77% seen once. Sequenced: PBMCs. The receptors derive from a male donor in good health and CMV-seropositive.

This clone was seen once. This chain connects TRBV10-3 to TRBJ1-1; no firm D call. V lost 7 bases and J lost 1, with 13 bases in between. Germline V gene data show CDR1 as ENHRY and CDR2 as SYGVKD. CDR3 size: 14 residues. Written as DNA, the CDR3 is TGTGCCATCACCCGGTCCTCGGGGAACACTGAAGCTTTCTTT. Its protein product is CAITRSSGNTEAFF.

This clone was seen once. The gene calls are TRBV1 and TRBJ1-1. TRBV1 is classified as a pseudogene. This CDR3 spans 12 amino acids. The CDR3 is CTTGGGNTEAFF. The CDR3 DNA reads TGCACCACCGGGGGGGGGAACACTGAAGCTTTCTTT.

V is TRBV7-2 and J is TRBJ2-3; perhaps TRBD2 as D (5 bases). The CDR3 contains 15 residues. Germline CDR1 and CDR2: SGHTA and FQGNSA. V was shortened by 4 bases and J by 7 bases, with 18 bases between the two germline ends. DNA of the CDR3: TGTGCCAGCAGCTCCCGAGGGCCCATAGGGAATACGCAGTATTTT. This gives the protein CASSSRGPIGNTQYF.

This chain joins TRBV19 and TRBJ2-7; TRBD2 agrees at 8 bases. This CDR3 contains 16 residues. Trimming at V came to 5 bases and at J to 2 bases, leaving 11 bases not matched to a gene. Germline CDR1 reads LNHDA; CDR2 reads SQIVND (reference sequence). DNA of the CDR3: TGTGCCAGTAGTCCCCTTAGCGGGGTTGGAACCTACGAGCAGTACTTC. Translation: CASSPLSGVGTYEQYF.

Concerning this clone: The sample holds other DNA sequences that translate to the same CDR3. CDR3 DNA: TGTGCCAGCAGCGTAGCTGACAGAGATTACGAGCAGTACTTC. Translation gives CASSVADRDYEQYF. This chain links TRBV9 with TRBJ2-7, with D maybe TRBD1 (5 bases). This CDR3 contains 14 residues. V dropped 0 bases and J dropped 4 bases, with 11 bases sitting between them. Germline CDR1 is SGDLS and CDR2 is YYNGEE.

V and J are TRBV15 and TRBJ1-4, with TRBD1 matching 8 bases. The ends lost 5 bases at V and 7 bases at J; junction bases unmatched: 24. The CDR3 totals 20 residues. Germline V gene sequence: CDR1 LNHNV, CDR2 YYDKDF (reference sequence). CDR3 nucleotides: TGTGCCACCAGCCGCAGGGGGACGGGACAGGATTTTTGGGGGTCTGAAAAACTGTTTTTT. This sequence encodes CATSRRGTGQDFWGSEKLFF. Filled out from reference TRBV15 and TRBJ1-4, the complete variable domain reads DAMVIQNPRYQVTQFGKPVTLSCSQTLNHNVMYWYQQKSSQAPKLLFHYYDKDFNNEADTPDNFQSRRPNTSFCFLDIRSPGLGDTAMYLCATSRRGTGQDFWGSEKLFFGSGTQLSVL.

J is TRBJ2-7 and V is TRBV11-2; a possible D gene is TRBD1 (6 bases). This CDR3 comprises 15 residues. V lost 4 bases and J 0 bases, leaving 13 bases between the germline ends. Germline lookup yields CDR1 SGHAT and CDR2 FQNNGV. In DNA form, the CDR3 reads TGTGCCAGCAGCTCAGGGGCCAGCGGCTCCTACGAGCAGTACTTC. It specifies CASSSGASGSYEQYF.

Turning to this clone: One junction end disagrees with the germline gene, perhaps due to a read error. The rearrangement uses TRBV7-7 and TRBJ2-7; 11 bases are shared with TRBD2. Germline values: CDR1 SSHAT, CDR2 FNYEAQ (reference sequence). CDR3 size: 15 residues. In DNA form, the CDR3 reads TGTGCTAGCAGCCCCGGGACTAGCGGACGCCTGGAGCAGTACTTC. Amino acids: CASSPGTSGRLEQYF.

The chain carries TRBV7-2 and TRBJ2-7; D is possibly TRBD2 (5 bases). With 1 base removed from V and 3 bases from J, the gap between germline ends came to 13 bases. The germline V gene encodes CDR1 SGHTA and CDR2 FQGNSA. The CDR3 sequence is 15 residues long. DNA for the CDR3: TGTGCCAGCAGCTTAGGGAAAGCGGTCCTCTACGAGCAGTACTTC. Residues: CASSLGKAVLYEQYF.

The chain has TRBV14 and TRBJ1-1; 7 bases match TRBD1. The CDR3 sequence is 18 residues long. Trimming cost V 6 bases and J 1 base; bases outside gene matches: 17. The germline gives CDR1 SGHDN, CDR2 FVKESK. CDR3 DNA sequence: TGTGCCAGCAGACCGGGACAGCCCATCGTTTATGGGAACACTGAAGCTTTCTTT. The encoded protein is CASRPGQPIVYGNTEAFF.

In DNA form, the CDR3 reads TGTGCCAGCAGCTTGGAGCCAATGAACACTGAAGCTTTCTTT. This gives the protein CASSLEPMNTEAFF. The chain couples TRBV7-2 to TRBJ1-1; unclear D gene. Germline V gene lookup returns CDR1 SGHTA and CDR2 FQGNSA. The CDR3 is made up of 14 amino acids. The V end was cut by 3 bases, the J end by 0 bases, with 8 bases between.

This clone was counted a single time. This sequence joins TRBV4-1 and TRBJ2-5; no firm D call. This CDR3 comprises 16 residues. V lost 7 bases and J 0 bases, leaving 18 bases between the germline ends. Germline V CDR1 and CDR2: MGHRA, YSYEKL. CDR3 sequence reads: CASTLNPSGNQETQYF. CDR3 nucleotide sequence: TGCGCCAGCACCCTAAACCCATCGGGTAACCAAGAGACCCAGTACTTC.

With respect to this clone: The sample contains more than one DNA sequence encoding this CDR3. The chain combines TRBV27 with TRBJ1-5, with D tentatively TRBD1 (5 bases). The V end was cut by 2 bases, the J end by 5 bases, with 10 bases between. CDR3 length equals 14 residues. The germline V gene has CDR1 MNHEY and CDR2 SMNVEV (reference sequence). The DNA of the CDR3 is TGTGCCAGCAGTTTAGGGGCAGGGCATCAGCCCCAGCATTTT. It codes for CASSLGAGHQPQHF.

The chain recombines TRBV4-1 with TRBJ2-7; 8 bases line up with TRBD1. The CDR3 has 16 amino acids. Per germline, CDR1 MGHRA and CDR2 YSYEKL. After removal of 5 bases from V and 5 bases from J, the junction contained 14 bases not matched to a gene. In DNA, the CDR3 is TGCGCCAGCAGCGCCCAGGGGGCGCAGGTTTCCAACGAGCAGTACTTC. It codes for CASSAQGAQVSNEQYF.

The chain has TRBV7-2 and TRBJ1-2, with a tentative D call TRBD1 (6 bases). The CDR3 loop spans 14 amino acids. Germline V CDR1 and CDR2: SGHTA, FQGNSA. Between the trimmed V and J ends, which lost 1 base and 4 bases, there was a span of 10 bases. CDR3 residues: CASSLDREGYGYTF. The CDR3 nucleotides are TGTGCCAGCAGCTTAGACAGGGAGGGCTATGGCTACACCTTC.

This clone was detected once. The chain couples TRBV7-6 to TRBJ2-1; D unclear. The CDR3 is made up of 15 amino acids. V gave up 1 base and J gave up 6 bases, with 13 bases separating them. The germline CDR1 and CDR2 sequences are SGHVS and FNYEAQ. CDR3: CASSLGSSNFNEQFF. DNA for the CDR3: TGTGCCAGCAGCTTAGGTTCTAGTAATTTCAATGAGCAGTTCTTC.

This clone was seen a handful of times. J is TRBJ1-3 and V is TRBV6-1; D not resolved. There are 15 residues in the CDR3. Per the germline V gene, CDR1 is MNHNS and CDR2 is SASEGT. Trimming shortened V by 5 bases and J by 0 bases, and 11 bases separated the two germline ends. CDR3 amino acids: CASSSTLSSGNTIYF. For the CDR3, the DNA is TGTGCCAGCAGTTCCACCCTTAGCTCTGGAAACACCATATATTTT.